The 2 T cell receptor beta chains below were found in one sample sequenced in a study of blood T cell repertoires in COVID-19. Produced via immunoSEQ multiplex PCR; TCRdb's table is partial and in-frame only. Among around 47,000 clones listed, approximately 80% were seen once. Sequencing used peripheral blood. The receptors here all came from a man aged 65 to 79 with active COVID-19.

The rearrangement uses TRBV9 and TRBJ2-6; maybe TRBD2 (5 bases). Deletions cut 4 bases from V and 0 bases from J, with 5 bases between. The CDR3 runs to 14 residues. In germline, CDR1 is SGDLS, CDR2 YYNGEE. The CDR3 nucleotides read TGTGCCAGCAGCCGGGACTCTGGGGCCAACGTCCTGACTTTC. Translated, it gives CASSRDSGANVLTF.

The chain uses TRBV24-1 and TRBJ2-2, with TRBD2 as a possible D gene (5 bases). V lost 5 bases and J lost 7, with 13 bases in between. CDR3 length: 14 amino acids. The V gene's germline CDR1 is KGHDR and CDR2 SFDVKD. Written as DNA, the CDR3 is TGTGCCACCAGTGTCGACGGGGTGAGCGGGGAGCTGTTTTTT. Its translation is CATSVDGVSGELFF.